The clone carrying this T cell receptor beta chain was detected ten times or more. The CDR3 length is 15 residues. Germline-derived CDR1 and CDR2 are MNHNS and SASEGT. TCRdb fed the PCR reads into MiXCR, producing one record per CDR3 protein. Altogether about 10,000 distinct CDR3 sequences are present, 27% being singletons, with the ten largest covering around 9.3%. The entry originates in a study of immune characterization of retroperitoneal liposarcoma. The receptor comes from a female donor with retroperitoneal liposarcoma. Input material: tumor tissue. The chain recombines TRBV6-1 with TRBJ2-1, with 10 bases lining up with TRBD2. The J call is uncertain, as TRBJ2-7 better fits the DNA end. The CDR3 coding sequence is TGTGCCAGCAGTGATTTGAGCGGGGGGGCCAATGAGCAGTACTTC. Amino acids: CASSDLSGGANEQYF.